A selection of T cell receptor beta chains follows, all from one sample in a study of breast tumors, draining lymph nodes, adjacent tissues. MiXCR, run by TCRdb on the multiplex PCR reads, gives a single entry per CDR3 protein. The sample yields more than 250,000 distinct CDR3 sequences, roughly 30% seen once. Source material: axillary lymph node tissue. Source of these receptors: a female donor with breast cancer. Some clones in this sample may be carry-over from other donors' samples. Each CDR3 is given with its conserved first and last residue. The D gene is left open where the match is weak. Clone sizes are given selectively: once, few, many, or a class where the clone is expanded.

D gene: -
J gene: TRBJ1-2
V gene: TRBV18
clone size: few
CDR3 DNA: TGTGCCAGCTCACCTCCGGGGGTTGCCTATGGCTACACCTTC
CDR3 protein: CASSPPGVAYGYTF

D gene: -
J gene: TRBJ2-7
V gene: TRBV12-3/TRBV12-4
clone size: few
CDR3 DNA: TGTGCCAGCAGTTCTCTCACCGAGCAGTACTTC
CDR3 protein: CASSSLTEQYF

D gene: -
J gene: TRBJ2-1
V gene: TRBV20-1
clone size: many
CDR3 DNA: TGCAGTGCTAGAGATCCCCGGGGGTCCCCCTACAATGAGCAGTTCTTC
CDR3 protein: CSARDPRGSPYNEQFF

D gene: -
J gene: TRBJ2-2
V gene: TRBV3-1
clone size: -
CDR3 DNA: TGTGCCAGCAGCCGACAGGAGAACACCGGGGAGCTGTTTTTT
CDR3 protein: CASSRQENTGELFF

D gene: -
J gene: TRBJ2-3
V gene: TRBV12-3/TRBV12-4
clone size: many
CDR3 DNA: TGTGCCAGCGGGACCCCACCCGGGGCGCAGTATTTT
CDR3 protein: CASGTPPGAQYF

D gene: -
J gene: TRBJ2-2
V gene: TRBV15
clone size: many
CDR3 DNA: TGTGCCACGAACTCCGGGACTGGGAACACCGGGGAGCTGTTTTTT
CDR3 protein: CATNSGTGNTGELFF

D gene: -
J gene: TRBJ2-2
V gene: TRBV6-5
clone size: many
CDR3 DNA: TGTGCCAGCAGTTACGGAAGCGGGGAGCTGTTTTTT
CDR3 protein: CASSYGSGELFF

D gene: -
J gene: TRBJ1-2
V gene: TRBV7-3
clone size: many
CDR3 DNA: TGTGCCAGCAGCTCGGGTCGAGGCTACACCTTC
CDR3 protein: CASSSGRGYTF

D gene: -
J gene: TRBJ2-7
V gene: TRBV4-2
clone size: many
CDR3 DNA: TGTGCCAGCAGCCAAGATTTATTCGAAGGGGCCTACGAGCAGTACTTC
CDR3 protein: CASSQDLFEGAYEQYF

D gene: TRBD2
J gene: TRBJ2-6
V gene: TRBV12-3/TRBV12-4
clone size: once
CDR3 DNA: TGTGCCAGCAGCCTACCTAGCGGAGACTACGTCCTGACTTTC
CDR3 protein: CASSLPSGDYVLTF

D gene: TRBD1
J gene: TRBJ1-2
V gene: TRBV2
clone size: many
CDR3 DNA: TGTGCCAGCAGTGATAACAGGGGCAACTATGGCTACACCTTC
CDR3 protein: CASSDNRGNYGYTF

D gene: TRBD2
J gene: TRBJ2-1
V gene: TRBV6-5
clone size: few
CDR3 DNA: TGTGCCAGCAGTTACTCTTTTCCGACTAGCGGGGACAATGAGCAGTTCTTC
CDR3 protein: CASSYSFPTSGDNEQFF

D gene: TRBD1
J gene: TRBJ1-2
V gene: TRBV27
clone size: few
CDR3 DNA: TGTGCCAGCGCCCTCCCAGGGGGGTATGGCTACACCTTC
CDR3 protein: CASALPGGYGYTF

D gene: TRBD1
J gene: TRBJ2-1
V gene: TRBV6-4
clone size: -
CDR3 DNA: TGTGCCAGCAGGCCGACAGGGGCAAAAAACAATGAGCAGTTCTTC
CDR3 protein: CASRPTGAKNNEQFF

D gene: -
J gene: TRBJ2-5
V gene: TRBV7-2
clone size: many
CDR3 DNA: TGTGCCAGCAGCTTAGTCGCTAGACCGTACCAAGAGACCCAGTACTTC
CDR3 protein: CASSLVARPYQETQYF

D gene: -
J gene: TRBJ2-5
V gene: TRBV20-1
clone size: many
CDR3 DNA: TGCAGTGCTCAGACTAGACAAGAGACCCAGTACTTC
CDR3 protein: CSAQTRQETQYF

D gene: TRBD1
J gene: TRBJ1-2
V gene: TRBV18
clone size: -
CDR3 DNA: TGTGCCAGCTCACCACAGGGGGCTGACTTTGGCTACACCTTC
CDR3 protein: CASSPQGADFGYTF

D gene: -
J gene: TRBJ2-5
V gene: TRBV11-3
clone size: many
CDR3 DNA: TGTGCCAGCAGCCCCGGACACGAGACCCAGTACTTC
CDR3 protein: CASSPGHETQYF

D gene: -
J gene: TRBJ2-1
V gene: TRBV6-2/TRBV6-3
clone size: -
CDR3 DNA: TGTGCCAGCAGTTACGACCGGGTGGGTGAGCAGTTCTTC
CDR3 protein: CASSYDRVGEQFF

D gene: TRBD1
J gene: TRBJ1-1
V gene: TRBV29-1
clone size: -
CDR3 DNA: TGCAGCGTTTGGCGGGGAGGAGGACAGGAAAGGAGTGGAGCTTTCTTT
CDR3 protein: CSVWRGGGQERSGAFF

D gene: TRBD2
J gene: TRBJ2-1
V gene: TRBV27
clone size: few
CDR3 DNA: TGTGCCAGCAGGCTAGCGGGAGCGTTTTACAATGAGCAGTTCTTC
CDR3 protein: CASRLAGAFYNEQFF

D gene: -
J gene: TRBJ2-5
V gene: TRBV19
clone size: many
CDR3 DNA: TGTGCCAGTAGTCCCTACTCAAACCAAGAGACCCAGTACTTC
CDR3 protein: CASSPYSNQETQYF

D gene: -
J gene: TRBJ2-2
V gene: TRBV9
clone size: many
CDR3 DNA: TGTGCCAGCAGCCCCCACAGGGCCACCGGGGAGCTGTTTTTT
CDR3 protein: CASSPHRATGELFF